The source of this T cell receptor (beta chain) is a study of blood T cell repertoires in COVID-19. Study context: Acute and convalescent COVID-19 specimens originated in the United States, Italy and Spain. PBMCs, B-cell-depleted T cells, or T cells provided the cDNA or gDNA that made up the material.

The CDR3 has 14 amino acids. The germline V gene has CDR1 SGHNT and CDR2 YYREEE (reference sequence). The germline V and J ends were trimmed by 0 bases and 5 bases, with 8 bases remaining between them. Authors' processing steps: Reference gene primer amplification gave estimated nucleated cell counts. Repertoires were generated with immunoSEQ multiplex PCR, while TCRdb's copy carries only in-frame clones and drops some. V and J calls and clone size are given by that table; D and trimming were obtained from the DNA. Seen here are some 130,000 clones, 60% to 75% observed once, and the top ten hold under 2.5%.

The sequence came from a woman in her 70s with acute or convalescent COVID-19. Material: peripheral blood. The rearrangement joins TRBV5-4 to TRBJ1-4; D is ambiguous. The CDR3 nucleotides read TGTGCCAGCAGCTTGGACAGTGAGAATGAAAAACTGTTTTTT. It specifies CASSLDSENEKLFF.